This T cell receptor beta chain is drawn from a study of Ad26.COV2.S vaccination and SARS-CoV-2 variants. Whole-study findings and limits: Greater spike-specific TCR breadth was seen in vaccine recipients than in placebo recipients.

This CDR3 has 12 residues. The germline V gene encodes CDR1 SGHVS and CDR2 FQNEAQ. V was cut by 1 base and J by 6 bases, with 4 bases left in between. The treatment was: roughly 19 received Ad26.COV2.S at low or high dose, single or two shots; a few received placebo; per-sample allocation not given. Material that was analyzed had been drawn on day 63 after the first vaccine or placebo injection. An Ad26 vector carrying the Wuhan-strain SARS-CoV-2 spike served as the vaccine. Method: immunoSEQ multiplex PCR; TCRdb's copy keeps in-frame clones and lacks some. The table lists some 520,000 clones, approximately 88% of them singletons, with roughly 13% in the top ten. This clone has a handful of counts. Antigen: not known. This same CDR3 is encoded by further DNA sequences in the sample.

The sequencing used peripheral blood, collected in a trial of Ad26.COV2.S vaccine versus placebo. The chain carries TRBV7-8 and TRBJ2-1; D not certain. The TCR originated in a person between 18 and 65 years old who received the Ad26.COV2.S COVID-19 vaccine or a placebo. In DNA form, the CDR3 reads TGTGCCAGCAGCTTAGTTGGCAATGAGCAGTTCTTC. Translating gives CASSLVGNEQFF. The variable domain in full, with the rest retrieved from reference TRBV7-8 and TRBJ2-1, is GAGVSQSPRYKVAKRGQDVALRCDPISGHVSLFWYQQALGQGPEFLTYFQNEAQLDKSGLPSDRFFAERPEGSVSTLKIQRTQQEDSAVYLCASSLVGNEQFFGPGTRLTVL.